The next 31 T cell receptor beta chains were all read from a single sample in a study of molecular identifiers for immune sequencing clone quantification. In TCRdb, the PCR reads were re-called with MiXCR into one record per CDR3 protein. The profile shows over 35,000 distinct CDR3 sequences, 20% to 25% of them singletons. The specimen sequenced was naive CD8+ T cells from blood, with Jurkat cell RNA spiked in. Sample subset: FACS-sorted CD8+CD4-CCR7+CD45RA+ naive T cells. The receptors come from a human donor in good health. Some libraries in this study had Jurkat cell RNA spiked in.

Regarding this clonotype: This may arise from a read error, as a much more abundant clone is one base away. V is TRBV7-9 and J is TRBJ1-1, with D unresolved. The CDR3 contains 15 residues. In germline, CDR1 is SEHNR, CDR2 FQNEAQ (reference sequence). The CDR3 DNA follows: TGTGCCTGCAGCTTAGCGCTCGGGAGAAACACTGAAGCTTTCTTT. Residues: CACSLALGRNTEAFF.

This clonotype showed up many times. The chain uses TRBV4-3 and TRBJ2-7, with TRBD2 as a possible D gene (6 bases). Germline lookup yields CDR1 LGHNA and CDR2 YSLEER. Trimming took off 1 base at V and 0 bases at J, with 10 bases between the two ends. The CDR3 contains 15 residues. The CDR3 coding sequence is TGCGCCAGCAGCCAAGCGCGGGGCCGCTCCTACGAGCAGTACTTC. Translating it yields CASSQARGRSYEQYF.

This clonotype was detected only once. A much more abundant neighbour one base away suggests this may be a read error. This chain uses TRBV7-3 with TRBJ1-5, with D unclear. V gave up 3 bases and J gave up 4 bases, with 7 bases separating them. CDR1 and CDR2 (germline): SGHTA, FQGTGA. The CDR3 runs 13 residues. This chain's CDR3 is CASSFDLNQPQHF. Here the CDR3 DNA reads TGTGCCAGCAGCTTCGACCTTAATCAGCCCCAGCATTTT.

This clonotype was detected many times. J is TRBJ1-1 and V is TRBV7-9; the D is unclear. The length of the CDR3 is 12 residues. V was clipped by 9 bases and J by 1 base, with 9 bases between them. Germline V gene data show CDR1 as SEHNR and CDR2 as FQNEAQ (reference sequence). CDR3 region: CASSMGNTEAFF. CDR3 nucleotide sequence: TGTGCCAGTTCGATGGGGAACACTGAAGCTTTCTTT. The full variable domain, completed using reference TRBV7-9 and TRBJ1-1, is DTGVSQNPRHKITKRGQNVTFRCDPISEHNRLYWYRQTLGQGPEFLTYFQNEAQLEKSRLLSDRFSAERPKGSFSTLEIQRTEQGDSAMYLCASSMGNTEAFFGQGTRLTVV.

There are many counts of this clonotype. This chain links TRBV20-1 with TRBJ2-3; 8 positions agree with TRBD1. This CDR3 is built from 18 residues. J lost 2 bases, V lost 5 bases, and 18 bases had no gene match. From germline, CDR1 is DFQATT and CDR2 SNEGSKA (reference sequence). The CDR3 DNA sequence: TGCAGTGCTCCGGGCCAGGCAGGGGGCTCTCCTTACACAGATACGCAGTATTTT. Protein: CSAPGQAGGSPYTDTQYF.

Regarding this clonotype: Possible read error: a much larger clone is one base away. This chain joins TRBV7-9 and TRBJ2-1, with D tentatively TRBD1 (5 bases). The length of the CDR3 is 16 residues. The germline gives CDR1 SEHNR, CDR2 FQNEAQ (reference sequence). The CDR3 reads CASSPKGFSSYNERFF. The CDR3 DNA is TGTGCCAGCAGCCCCAAGGGGTTTAGCTCCTACAATGAGCGGTTCTTC.

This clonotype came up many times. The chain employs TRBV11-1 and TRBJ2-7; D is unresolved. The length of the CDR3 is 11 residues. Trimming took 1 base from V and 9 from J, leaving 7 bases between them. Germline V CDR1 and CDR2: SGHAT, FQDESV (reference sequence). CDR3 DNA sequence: TGTGCCAGCAGCTTAGGAGGTTGGCAGTACTTC. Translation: CASSLGGWQYF.

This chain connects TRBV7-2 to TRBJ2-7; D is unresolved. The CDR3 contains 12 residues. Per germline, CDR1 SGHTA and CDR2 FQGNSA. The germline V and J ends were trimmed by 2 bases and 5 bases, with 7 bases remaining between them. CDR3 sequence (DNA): TGTGCCAGCAGCTTAACCGTCAACGAGCAGTACTTC. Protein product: CASSLTVNEQYF.

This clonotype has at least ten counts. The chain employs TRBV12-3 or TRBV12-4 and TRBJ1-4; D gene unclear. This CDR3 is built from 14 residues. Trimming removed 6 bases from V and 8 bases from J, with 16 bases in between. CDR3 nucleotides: TGTGCCAGCAGCTATTCTCACCCGACAGAAAAACTGTTTTTT. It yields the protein CASSYSHPTEKLFF.

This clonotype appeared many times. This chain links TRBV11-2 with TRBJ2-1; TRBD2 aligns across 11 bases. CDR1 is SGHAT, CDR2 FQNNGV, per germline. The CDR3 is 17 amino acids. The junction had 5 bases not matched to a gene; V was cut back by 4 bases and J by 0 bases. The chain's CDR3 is CASSSGTSGYSYNEQFF. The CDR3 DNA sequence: TGTGCCAGCAGCTCCGGGACTAGCGGATACTCCTACAATGAGCAGTTCTTC.

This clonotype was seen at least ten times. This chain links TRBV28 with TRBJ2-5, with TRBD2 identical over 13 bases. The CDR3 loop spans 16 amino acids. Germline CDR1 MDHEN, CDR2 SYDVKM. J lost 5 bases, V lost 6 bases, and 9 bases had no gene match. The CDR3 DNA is TGTGCCAGCAGCACAGGACTAGCGGGAGACATCGAGACCCAGTACTTC. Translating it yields CASSTGLAGDIETQYF.

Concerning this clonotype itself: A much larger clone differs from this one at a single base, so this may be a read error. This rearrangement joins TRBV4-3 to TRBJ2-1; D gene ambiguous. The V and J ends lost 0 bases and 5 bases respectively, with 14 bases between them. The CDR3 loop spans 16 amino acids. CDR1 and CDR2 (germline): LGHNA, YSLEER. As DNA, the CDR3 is TGCGCCAGCAGCCAAGATATATATTTAGGACACAATGAGCAGTTCTTC. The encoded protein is CASSQDIYLGHNEQFF.

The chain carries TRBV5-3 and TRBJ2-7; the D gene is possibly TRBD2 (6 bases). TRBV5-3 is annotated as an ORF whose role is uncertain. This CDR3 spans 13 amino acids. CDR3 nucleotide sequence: TGTGCGATCAGAGTTGGAGGGATGGACGAGCAGTACTTC. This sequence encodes CAIRVGGMDEQYF.

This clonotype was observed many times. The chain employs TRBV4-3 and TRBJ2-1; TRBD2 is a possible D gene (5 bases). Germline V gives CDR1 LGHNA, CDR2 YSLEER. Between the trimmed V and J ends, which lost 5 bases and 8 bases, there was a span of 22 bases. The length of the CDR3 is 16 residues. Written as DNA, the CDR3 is TGCGCCAGCAGCTCCCAGTTAGGTCGTTCTAGCTATGAGCAGTTCTTC. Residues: CASSSQLGRSSYEQFF.

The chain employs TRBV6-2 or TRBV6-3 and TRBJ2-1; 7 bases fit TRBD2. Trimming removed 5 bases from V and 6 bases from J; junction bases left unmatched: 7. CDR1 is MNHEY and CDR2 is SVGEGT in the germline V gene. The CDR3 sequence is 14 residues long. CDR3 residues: CASSATSPFNEQFF. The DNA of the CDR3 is TGTGCCAGCAGTGCGACTAGCCCCTTCAATGAGCAGTTCTTC.

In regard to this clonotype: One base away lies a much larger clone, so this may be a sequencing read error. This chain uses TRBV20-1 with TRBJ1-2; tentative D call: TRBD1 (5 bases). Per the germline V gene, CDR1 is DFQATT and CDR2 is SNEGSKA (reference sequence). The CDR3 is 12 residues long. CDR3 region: CGARGVGYGYTF. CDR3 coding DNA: TGCGGTGCTAGAGGGGTTGGCTATGGCTACACCTTC.

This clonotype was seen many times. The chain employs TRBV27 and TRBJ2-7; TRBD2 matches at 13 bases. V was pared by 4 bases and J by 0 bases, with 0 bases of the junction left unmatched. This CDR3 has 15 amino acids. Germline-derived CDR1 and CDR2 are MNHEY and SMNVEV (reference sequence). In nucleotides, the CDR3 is TGTGCCAGCAGTTGGACTAGCGGGAGCTCCTACGAGCAGTACTTC. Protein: CASSWTSGSSYEQYF.

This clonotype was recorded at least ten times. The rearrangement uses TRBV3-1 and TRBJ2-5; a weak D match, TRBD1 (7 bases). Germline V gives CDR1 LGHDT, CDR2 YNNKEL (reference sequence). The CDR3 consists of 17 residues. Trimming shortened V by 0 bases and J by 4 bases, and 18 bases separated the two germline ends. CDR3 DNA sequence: TGTGCCAGCAGCCAAGATATTCGGCCAGGGGGGCGAGAGACCCAGTACTTC. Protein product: CASSQDIRPGGRETQYF.

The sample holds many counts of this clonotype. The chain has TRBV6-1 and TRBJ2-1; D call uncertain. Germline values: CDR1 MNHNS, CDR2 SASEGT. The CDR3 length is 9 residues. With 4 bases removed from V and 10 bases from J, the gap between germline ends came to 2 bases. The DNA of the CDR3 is TGTGCCAGCAGTGGCGAGCAGTTCTTC. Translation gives CASSGEQFF.

The CDR3 loop is CASSHDRTATTYEQYF. The CDR3 region has the DNA TGCGCCAGCAGTCACGACCGGACAGCCACTACCTACGAGCAGTACTTC. V gene TRBV23-1 combines with J gene TRBJ2-7, with D maybe TRBD1 (6 bases). TRBV23-1 is given ORF status, its function remaining uncertain. Trimming took off 3 bases at V and 2 bases at J, with 17 bases between the two ends. There are 16 residues in the CDR3.

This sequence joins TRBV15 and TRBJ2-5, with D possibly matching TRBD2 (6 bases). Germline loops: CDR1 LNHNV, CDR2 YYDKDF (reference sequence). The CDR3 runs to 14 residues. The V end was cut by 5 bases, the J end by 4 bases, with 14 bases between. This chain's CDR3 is CATSGNRDLETQYF. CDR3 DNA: TGTGCCACCAGCGGGAACCGGGACTTAGAGACCCAGTACTTC.

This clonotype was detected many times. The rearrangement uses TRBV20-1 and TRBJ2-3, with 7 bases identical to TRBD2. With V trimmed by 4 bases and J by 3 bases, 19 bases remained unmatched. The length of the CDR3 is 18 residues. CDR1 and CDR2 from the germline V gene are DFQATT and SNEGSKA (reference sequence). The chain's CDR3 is CSANGEEAGARWTDTQYF. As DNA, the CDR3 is TGCAGTGCTAATGGGGAAGAGGCGGGAGCCAGGTGGACAGATACGCAGTATTTT.

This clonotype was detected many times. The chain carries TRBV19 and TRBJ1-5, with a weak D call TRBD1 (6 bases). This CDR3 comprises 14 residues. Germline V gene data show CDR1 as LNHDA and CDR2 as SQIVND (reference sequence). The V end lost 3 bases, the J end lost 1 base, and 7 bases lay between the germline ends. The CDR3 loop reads CASSITGSNQPQHF. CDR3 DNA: TGTGCCAGTAGTATTACAGGGAGCAATCAGCCCCAGCATTTT.

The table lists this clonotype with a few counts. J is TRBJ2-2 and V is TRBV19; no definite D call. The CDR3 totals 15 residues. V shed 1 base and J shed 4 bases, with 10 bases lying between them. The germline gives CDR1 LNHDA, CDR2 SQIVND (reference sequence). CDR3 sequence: CASSIASRGTGELFF. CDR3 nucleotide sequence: TGTGCCAGTAGTATAGCGTCTCGCGGCACCGGGGAGCTGTTTTTT. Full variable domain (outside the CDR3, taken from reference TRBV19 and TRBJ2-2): DGGITQSPKYLFRKEGQNVTLSCEQNLNHDAMYWYRQDPGQGLRLIYYSQIVNDFQKGDIAEGYSVSREKKESFPLTVTSAQKNPTAFYLCASSIASRGTGELFFGEGSRLTVL.

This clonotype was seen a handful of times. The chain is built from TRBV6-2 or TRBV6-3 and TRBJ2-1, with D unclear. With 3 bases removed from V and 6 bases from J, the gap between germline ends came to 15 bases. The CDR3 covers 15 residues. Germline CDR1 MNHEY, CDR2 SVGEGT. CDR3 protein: CASSYLAGRANEQFF. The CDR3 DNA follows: TGTGCCAGCAGTTATCTGGCAGGTAGGGCCAATGAGCAGTTCTTC.

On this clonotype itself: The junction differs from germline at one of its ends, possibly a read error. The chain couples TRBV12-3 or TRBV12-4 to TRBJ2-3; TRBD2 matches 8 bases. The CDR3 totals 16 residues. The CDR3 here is CASSFPIAGNTDTQCF. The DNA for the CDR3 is TGTGCCAGCAGCTTCCCTATAGCGGGAAACACAGATACGCAGTGTTTT.

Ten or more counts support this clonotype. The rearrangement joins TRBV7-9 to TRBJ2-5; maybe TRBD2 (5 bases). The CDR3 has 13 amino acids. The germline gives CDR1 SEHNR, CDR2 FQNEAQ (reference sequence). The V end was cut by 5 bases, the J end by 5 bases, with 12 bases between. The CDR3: CASSPTSSETQYF. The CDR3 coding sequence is TGTGCCAGCAGCCCTACTAGTTCGGAGACCCAGTACTTC.

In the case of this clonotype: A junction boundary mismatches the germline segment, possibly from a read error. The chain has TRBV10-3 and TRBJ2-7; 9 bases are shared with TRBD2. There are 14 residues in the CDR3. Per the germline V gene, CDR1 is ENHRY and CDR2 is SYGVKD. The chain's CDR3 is CAVSIAGASYGQYF. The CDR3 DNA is TGTGCCGTCAGTATAGCGGGGGCCTCCTACGGGCAGTACTTC.

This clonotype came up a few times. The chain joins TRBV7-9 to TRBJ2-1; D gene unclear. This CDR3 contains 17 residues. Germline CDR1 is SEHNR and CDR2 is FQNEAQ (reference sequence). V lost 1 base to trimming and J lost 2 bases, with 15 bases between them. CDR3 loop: CASSLVPGSSTYNEQFF. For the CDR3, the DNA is TGTGCCAGCAGCTTAGTCCCGGGCAGTTCCACCTACAATGAGCAGTTCTTC.

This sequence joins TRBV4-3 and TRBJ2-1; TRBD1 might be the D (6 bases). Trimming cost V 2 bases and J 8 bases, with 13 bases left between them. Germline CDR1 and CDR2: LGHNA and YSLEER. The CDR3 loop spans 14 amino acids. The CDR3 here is CASSQMVPGDEQFF. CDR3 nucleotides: TGCGCCAGCAGCCAAATGGTCCCAGGGGATGAGCAGTTCTTC.

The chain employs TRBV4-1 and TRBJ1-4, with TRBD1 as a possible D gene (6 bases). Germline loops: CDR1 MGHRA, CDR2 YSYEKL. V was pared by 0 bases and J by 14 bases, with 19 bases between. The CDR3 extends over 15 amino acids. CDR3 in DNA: TGCGCCAGCAGCCAAGATGGGGGGCGCCCTGCCCCCCTGTTTTTT. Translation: CASSQDGGRPAPLFF.